This passage covers 24 T cell receptor beta chains from one sample sequenced in a study of blood T cell repertoires in COVID-19. Repertoires were generated with immunoSEQ multiplex PCR, while TCRdb's copy carries only in-frame clones and drops some. Found here are about 190,000 clones, roughly 90% of them singletons; the top ten hold 5% to 8%. Sequenced material: peripheral blood. Receptor source: a woman in her forties who had recovered from COVID-19.

The rearrangement uses TRBV29-1 and TRBJ1-1; 8 nucleotides align to TRBD1. Losses at the gene ends were 4 bases for V and 4 bases for J; bases not matched to a gene: 11. Germline V gene sequence: CDR1 SQVTM, CDR2 ANQGSEA. The CDR3 has 15 residues. CDR3 protein: CSVVGGGQGVTEAFF. CDR3 bases: TGCAGCGTTGTCGGTGGCGGACAGGGAGTCACTGAAGCTTTCTTT.

V is TRBV6-6 and J is TRBJ2-4; 8 bases match TRBD1. Germline V gene sequence: CDR1 MNHNY, CDR2 SVGAGI (reference sequence). This CDR3 is built from 21 residues. J gave up 1 base and V 5 bases, and 22 bases lay outside the gene matches. The DNA for the CDR3 is TGTGCCAGCAGTCCCCGGGACAGGAACCATATTGAATACGTCGCCAAAAACATTCAGTACTTC. This gives the protein CASSPRDRNHIEYVAKNIQYF.

The chain combines TRBV6-2 or TRBV6-3 with TRBJ2-7, with TRBD2 matching over 8 bases. CDR1 is MNHEY, CDR2 SVGEGT, per germline. The CDR3 runs to 12 residues. With V trimmed by 6 bases and J by 4 bases, 2 bases remained unmatched. CDR3 nucleotides: TGTGCCAGCAGCGGGAGGGTATACGAGCAGTACTTC. Protein product: CASSGRVYEQYF.

The chain combines TRBV11-2 with TRBJ2-5; D call uncertain. Germline V lookup: CDR1 SGHAT, CDR2 FQNNGV. This CDR3 is 12 amino acids long. V lost 4 bases and J lost 1, with 4 bases in between. CDR3 sequence (DNA): TGTGCCAGCAGCTCCTCCCAAGAGACCCAGTACTTC. Amino acids: CASSSSQETQYF.

The chain couples TRBV24-1 to TRBJ1-5, with D maybe TRBD1 (5 bases). The ends were cut back, 3 bases at V and 7 bases at J, with 12 bases in the middle. Germline V gene sequence: CDR1 KGHDR, CDR2 SFDVKD. The length of the CDR3 is 14 residues. The CDR3 DNA follows: TGTGCCACCAGTGATCAACAGGAGTTACAGCCCCAGCATTTT. It codes for CATSDQQELQPQHF.

V and J are TRBV24-1 and TRBJ2-1; TRBD2 matches at 7 bases. V gave up 9 bases and J gave up 7 bases; unmatched junction bases: 8. CDR3 size: 13 residues. From germline, CDR1 is KGHDR and CDR2 SFDVKD. In DNA form, the CDR3 reads TGTGCCACCCTCGGTTCTAGCGGTAATGAGCAGTTCTTC. Its protein product is CATLGSSGNEQFF.

This chain uses TRBV5-4 with TRBJ1-2; TRBD1 aligns across 10 bases. The germline CDR1 and CDR2 sequences are SGHNT and YYREEE (reference sequence). V shed 4 bases, J shed 6 bases, and the junction held 12 bases outside the gene matches. This CDR3 comprises 16 residues. Here the CDR3 DNA reads TGTGCCAGCAGCCACGATCGACAGGGGGCAGTGGATGGCTACACCTTC. It translates to CASSHDRQGAVDGYTF. Supplemented by reference TRBV5-4 and TRBJ1-2, the full variable domain reads ETGVTQSPTHLIKTRGQQVTLRCSSQSGHNTVSWYQQALGQGPQFIFQYYREEENGRGNFPPRFSGLQFPNYSSELNVNALELDDSALYLCASSHDRQGAVDGYTFGSGTRLTVV.

This clone was counted only a few times. This rearrangement joins TRBV4-3 to TRBJ1-5; D gene ambiguous. V lost 0 bases to trimming and J lost 5 bases, with 11 bases between them. CDR1 is LGHNA and CDR2 is YSLEER in the germline V gene. The CDR3 sequence is 15 residues long. CDR3 loop: CASSQDVRGYQPQHF. The CDR3 nucleotides are TGCGCCAGCAGCCAAGATGTACGGGGTTATCAGCCCCAGCATTTT.

The chain joins TRBV5-1 to TRBJ2-1, with 10 bases aligning to TRBD2. This CDR3 spans 15 amino acids. Germline values: CDR1 SGHRS, CDR2 YFSETQ. V gave up 6 bases and J gave up 6 bases; unmatched junction bases: 9. The CDR3 bases are TGCGCCAGCATGACGTCTAGCGGGAGAGGCAATGAGCAGTTCTTC. Protein product: CASMTSSGRGNEQFF.

The count of this clone is one. The J gene is TRBJ1-5, the V gene TRBV7-2, with TRBD1 identical over 7 bases. The junction had 4 bases not matched to a gene; V was cut back by 2 bases and J by 3 bases. This CDR3 is built from 15 residues. Germline CDR1 and CDR2: SGHTA and FQGNSA. The CDR3 coding sequence is TGTGCCAGCAGCTTACAGGGGGGTAACAATCAGCCCCAGCATTTT. This gives the protein CASSLQGGNNQPQHF.

The gene calls are TRBV5-1 and TRBJ2-5; D ambiguous. V was trimmed by 0 bases and J by 2 bases, leaving 17 bases between them. This CDR3 has 17 amino acids. Germline CDR1 SGHRS, CDR2 YFSETQ. The CDR3 loop reads CASSLVRDFEVQETQYF. In DNA, the CDR3 is TGCGCCAGCAGCTTGGTACGCGACTTCGAGGTGCAAGAGACCCAGTACTTC.

This rearrangement joins TRBV2 to TRBJ2-3; possibly TRBD1 for D (5 bases). Germline loops: CDR1 SNHLY, CDR2 FYNNEI. Trimming left V 6 bases short and J 3 bases short, with 13 bases between. CDR3 length: 14 amino acids. The CDR3 nucleotides are TGTGCCAGCAGGCGGCAGGGTTGGACAGATACGCAGTATTTT. It is translated as CASRRQGWTDTQYF.

This clone was observed a single time. The DNA for the CDR3 is TGTGCCTGGAGTGTAGGTGTCGGGACAGGGTCTGGCTATGGCTACACCTTC. Translating it yields CAWSVGVGTGSGYGYTF. The chain recombines TRBV30 with TRBJ1-2; 9 bases fit TRBD1. Germline-derived CDR1 and CDR2 are GTSNPN and SVGIG (reference sequence). This CDR3 has 17 residues. The V and J ends lost 0 bases and 4 bases, in that order; junction bases with no gene match: 12.

V is TRBV19 and J is TRBJ1-2; TRBD1 aligns across 8 bases. From germline, CDR1 is LNHDA and CDR2 SQIVND (reference sequence). J lost 6 bases, V lost 4 bases, and 10 bases had no gene match. CDR3 length: 15 amino acids. CDR3 in DNA: TGTGCCAGTAGTAGGACAGGGTACGCTGAGAATGGCTACACCTTC. Translated, it gives CASSRTGYAENGYTF.

The CDR3, as DNA: TGTGCCTGGAGTGTACATACCGAAGAGACCCAGTACTTC. This gives the protein CAWSVHTEETQYF. The chain joins TRBV30 to TRBJ2-5, with D unresolved. V dropped 0 bases and J dropped 3 bases, with 8 bases sitting between them. The CDR3 length is 13 residues. Germline CDR1 is GTSNPN and CDR2 is SVGIG (reference sequence).

V gene TRBV12-3 or TRBV12-4 combines with J gene TRBJ2-1; D remains unclear. The CDR3 contains 12 residues. Trimming left V 7 bases short and J 3 bases short, with 7 bases between. Here the CDR3 reads CASKSVYNEQFF. Written as DNA, the CDR3 is TGTGCCAGCAAATCGGTCTACAATGAGCAGTTCTTC.

V is TRBV19 and J is TRBJ2-7; 7 bases match TRBD1. Per the germline V gene, CDR1 is LNHDA and CDR2 is SQIVND (reference sequence). The junction had 5 bases not matched to a gene; V was cut back by 3 bases and J by 6 bases. CDR3 size: 13 residues. CDR3 loop: CASSIGTATEQYF. DNA of the CDR3: TGTGCCAGTAGTATTGGGACAGCCACCGAGCAGTACTTC.

This sequence joins TRBV5-1 and TRBJ2-3; weak D call: TRBD2 (5 bases). Between the trimmed V and J ends, which lost 4 bases and 2 bases, there was a span of 14 bases. This CDR3 has 15 residues. CDR1 and CDR2 (germline): SGHRS, YFSETQ. The CDR3 DNA sequence: TGCGCCAGCAGCACTCGCGGGCTTTTCACAGATACGCAGTATTTT. Its protein product is CASSTRGLFTDTQYF. Drawing the rest from reference TRBV5-1 and TRBJ2-3, the complete variable domain is KAGVTQTPRYLIKTRGQQVTLSCSPISGHRSVSWYQQTPGQGLQFLFEYFSETQRNKGNFPGRFSGRQFSNSRSEMNVSTLELGDSALYLCASSTRGLFTDTQYFGPGTRLTVL.

The V and J genes are TRBV4-1 and TRBJ2-1; 10 bases fit TRBD2. CDR1 is MGHRA, CDR2 YSYEKL, per germline. The junction had 12 bases not matched to a gene; V was cut back by 3 bases and J by 10 bases. The CDR3 totals 16 residues. Here the CDR3 reads CASSQGELAGFTEQFF. Written as DNA, the CDR3 is TGCGCCAGCAGCCAGGGCGAACTAGCGGGATTTACAGAGCAGTTCTTC.

The chain recombines TRBV3-1 (or the pseudogene TRBV3-2) with TRBJ2-2; 7 bases map to TRBD2. The CDR3 runs to 15 residues. Germline CDR1 reads LGHDT; CDR2 reads YNNKEL (reference sequence). V lost 3 bases, J lost 3 bases, and 4 bases stayed unmatched. CDR3 amino acids: CASSQAGVDTGELFF. DNA for the CDR3: TGTGCCAGCAGCCAGGCGGGAGTAGACACCGGGGAGCTGTTTTTT.

The chain employs TRBV18 and TRBJ2-7; D call uncertain. Between the trimmed V and J ends, which lost 0 bases and 0 bases, there was a span of 6 bases. This CDR3 has 14 residues. CDR1 KGHSH and CDR2 LQKENI come from the germline V gene. The CDR3 spells CASSPPQNSYEQYF. DNA for the CDR3: TGTGCCAGCTCACCACCACAGAACTCCTACGAGCAGTACTTC.

The count of this clone is one. The chain is built from TRBV27 and TRBJ2-1; 8 bases map to TRBD1. The CDR3 spans 16 residues. V lost 2 bases, J lost 7 bases, and 10 bases stayed unmatched. Per germline, CDR1 MNHEY and CDR2 SMNVEV (reference sequence). As DNA, the CDR3 is TGTGCCAGCAGTTTAGATTTCAGGGGGCGCTTGAATGAGCAGTTCTTC. As protein: CASSLDFRGRLNEQFF.

The rearrangement joins TRBV18 to TRBJ1-2; D remains ambiguous. V lost 1 base and J lost 7, with 10 bases in between. The CDR3 contains 13 residues. The germline V gene has CDR1 KGHSH and CDR2 LQKENI. The CDR3 bases are TGTGCCAGCTCACCACTATTAGATGCTGGCTACACCTTC. It codes for CASSPLLDAGYTF.

This clone was counted between two and nine times. The rearrangement joins TRBV28 to TRBJ2-7, with TRBD2 matching over 12 bases. Trimming took 8 bases from V and 6 from J; bases not matched to a gene: 11. Germline V CDR1 and CDR2: MDHEN, SYDVKM. This CDR3 is 15 amino acids long. The CDR3 region has the DNA TGTGCCAGCGGATTTCCGGGACTAGCGGGTTTCGAGCAGTACTTC. It codes for CASGFPGLAGFEQYF.